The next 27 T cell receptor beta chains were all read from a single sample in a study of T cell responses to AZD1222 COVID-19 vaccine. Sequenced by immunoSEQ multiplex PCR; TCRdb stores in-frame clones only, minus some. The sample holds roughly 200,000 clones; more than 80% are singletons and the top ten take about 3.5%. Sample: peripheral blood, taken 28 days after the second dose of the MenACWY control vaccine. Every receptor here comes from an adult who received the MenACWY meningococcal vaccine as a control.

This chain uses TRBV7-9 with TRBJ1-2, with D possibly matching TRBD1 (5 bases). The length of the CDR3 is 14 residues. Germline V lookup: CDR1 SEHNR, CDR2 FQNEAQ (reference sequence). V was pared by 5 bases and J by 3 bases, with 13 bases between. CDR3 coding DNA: TGTGCCAGCAGCCTCGGGACGGAGTACTATGGCTACACCTTC. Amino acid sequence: CASSLGTEYYGYTF.

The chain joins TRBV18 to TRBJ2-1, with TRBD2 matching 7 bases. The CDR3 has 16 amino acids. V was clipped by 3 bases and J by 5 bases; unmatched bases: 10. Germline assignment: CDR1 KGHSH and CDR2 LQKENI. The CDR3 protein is CASSPLGGSLHNEQFF. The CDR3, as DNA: TGTGCCAGCTCACCGCTTGGCGGGAGTTTGCACAATGAGCAGTTCTTC. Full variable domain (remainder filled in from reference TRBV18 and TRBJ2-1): NAGVMQNPRHLVRRRGQEARLRCSPMKGHSHVYWYRQLPEEGLKFMVYLQKENIIDESGMPKERFSAEFPKEGPSILRIQQVVRGDSAAYFCASSPLGGSLHNEQFFGPGTRLTVL.

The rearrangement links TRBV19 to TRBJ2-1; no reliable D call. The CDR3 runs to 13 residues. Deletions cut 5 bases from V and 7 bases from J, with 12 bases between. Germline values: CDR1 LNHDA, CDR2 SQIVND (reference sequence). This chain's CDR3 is CASSSDLGNEQFF. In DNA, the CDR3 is TGTGCCAGTAGTTCAGACCTGGGGAATGAGCAGTTCTTC.

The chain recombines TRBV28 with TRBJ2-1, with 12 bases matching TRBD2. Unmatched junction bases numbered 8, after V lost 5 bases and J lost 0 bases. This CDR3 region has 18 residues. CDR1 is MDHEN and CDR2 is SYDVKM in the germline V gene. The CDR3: CASSPMTSGRISYNEQFF. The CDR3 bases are TGTGCCAGCAGTCCCATGACTAGCGGGAGAATCTCCTACAATGAGCAGTTCTTC.

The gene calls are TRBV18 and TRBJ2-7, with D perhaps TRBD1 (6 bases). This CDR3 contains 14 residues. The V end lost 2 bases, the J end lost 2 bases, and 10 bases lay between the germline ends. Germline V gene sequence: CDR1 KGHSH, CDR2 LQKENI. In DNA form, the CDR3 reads TGTGCCAGCTCACCAAGGGGGACGGCCTACGAGCAGTACTTC. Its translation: CASSPRGTAYEQYF.

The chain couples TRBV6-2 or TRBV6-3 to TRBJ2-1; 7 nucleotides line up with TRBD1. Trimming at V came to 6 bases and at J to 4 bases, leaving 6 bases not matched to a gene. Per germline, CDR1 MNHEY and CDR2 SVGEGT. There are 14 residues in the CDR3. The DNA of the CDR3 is TGTGCCAGCAGCCGGGGACAGACATACAATGAGCAGTTCTTC. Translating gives CASSRGQTYNEQFF.

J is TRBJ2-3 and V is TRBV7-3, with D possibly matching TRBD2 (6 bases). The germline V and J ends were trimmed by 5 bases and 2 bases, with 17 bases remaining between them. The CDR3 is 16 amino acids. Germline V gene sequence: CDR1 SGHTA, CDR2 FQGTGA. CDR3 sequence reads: CASSDPGGADTDTQYF. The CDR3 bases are TGTGCCAGCAGCGACCCGGGCGGGGCCGACACAGATACGCAGTATTTT.

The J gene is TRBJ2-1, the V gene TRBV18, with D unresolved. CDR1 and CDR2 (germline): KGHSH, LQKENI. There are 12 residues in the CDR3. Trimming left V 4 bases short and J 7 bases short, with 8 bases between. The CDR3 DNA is TGTGCCAGCTCACTACAGACTAATGAGCAGTTCTTC. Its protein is CASSLQTNEQFF. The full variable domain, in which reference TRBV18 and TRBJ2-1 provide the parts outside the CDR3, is NAGVMQNPRHLVRRRGQEARLRCSPMKGHSHVYWYRQLPEEGLKFMVYLQKENIIDESGMPKERFSAEFPKEGPSILRIQQVVRGDSAAYFCASSLQTNEQFFGPGTRLTVL.

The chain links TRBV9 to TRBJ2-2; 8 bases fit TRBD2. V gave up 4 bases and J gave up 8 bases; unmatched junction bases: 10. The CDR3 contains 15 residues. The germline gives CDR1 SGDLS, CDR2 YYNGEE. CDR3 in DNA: TGTGCCAGCAGCACGACTAGCGCCCCAGGTGGGGAGCTGTTTTTT. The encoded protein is CASSTTSAPGGELFF.

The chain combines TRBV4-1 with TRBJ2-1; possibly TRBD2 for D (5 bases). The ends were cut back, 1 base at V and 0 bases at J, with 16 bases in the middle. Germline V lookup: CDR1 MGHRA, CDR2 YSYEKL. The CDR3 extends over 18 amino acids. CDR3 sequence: CASSQADLLGSSYNEQFF. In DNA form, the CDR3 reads TGCGCCAGCAGCCAAGCCGACCTCCTAGGGAGCTCCTACAATGAGCAGTTCTTC.

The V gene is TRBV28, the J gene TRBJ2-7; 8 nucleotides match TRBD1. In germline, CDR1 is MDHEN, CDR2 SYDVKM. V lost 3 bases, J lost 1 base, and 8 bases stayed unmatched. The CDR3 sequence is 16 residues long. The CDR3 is CASSFAGGRRSYEQYF. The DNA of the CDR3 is TGTGCCAGCAGTTTCGCAGGGGGCAGAAGGTCCTACGAGCAGTACTTC.

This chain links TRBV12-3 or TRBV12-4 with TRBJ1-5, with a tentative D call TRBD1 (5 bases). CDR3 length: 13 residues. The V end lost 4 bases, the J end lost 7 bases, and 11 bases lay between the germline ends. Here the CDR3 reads CASSSLGVQPQHF. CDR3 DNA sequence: TGTGCCAGCAGTTCTTTAGGGGTCCAGCCCCAGCATTTT.

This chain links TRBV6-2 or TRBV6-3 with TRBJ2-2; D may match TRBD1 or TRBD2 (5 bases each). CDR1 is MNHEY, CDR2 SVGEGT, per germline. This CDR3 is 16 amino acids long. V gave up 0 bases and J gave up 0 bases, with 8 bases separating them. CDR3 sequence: CASSYSRGSNTGELFF. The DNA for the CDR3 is TGTGCCAGCAGTTACTCGAGGGGCTCGAACACCGGGGAGCTGTTTTTT.

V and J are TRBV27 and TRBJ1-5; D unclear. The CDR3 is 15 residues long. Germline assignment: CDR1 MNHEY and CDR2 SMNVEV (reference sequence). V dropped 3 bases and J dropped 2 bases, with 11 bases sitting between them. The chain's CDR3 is CASSFGGVRNQPQHF. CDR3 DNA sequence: TGTGCCAGCAGTTTTGGTGGGGTTCGCAATCAGCCCCAGCATTTT.

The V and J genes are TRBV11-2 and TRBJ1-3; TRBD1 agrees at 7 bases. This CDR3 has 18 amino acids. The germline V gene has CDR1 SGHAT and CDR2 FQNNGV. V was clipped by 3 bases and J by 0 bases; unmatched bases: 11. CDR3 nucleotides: TGTGCCAGCAGCTTCGGGGACAGACCCTTTCACTCTGGAAACACCATATATTTT. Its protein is CASSFGDRPFHSGNTIYF.

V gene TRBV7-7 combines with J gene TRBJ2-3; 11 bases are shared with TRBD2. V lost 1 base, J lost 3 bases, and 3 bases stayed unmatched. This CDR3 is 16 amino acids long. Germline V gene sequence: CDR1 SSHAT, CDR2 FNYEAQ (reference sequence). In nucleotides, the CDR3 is TGTGCCAGCAGCTTAGGAGGACTAGCGGGTACAGATACGCAGTATTTT. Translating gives CASSLGGLAGTDTQYF.

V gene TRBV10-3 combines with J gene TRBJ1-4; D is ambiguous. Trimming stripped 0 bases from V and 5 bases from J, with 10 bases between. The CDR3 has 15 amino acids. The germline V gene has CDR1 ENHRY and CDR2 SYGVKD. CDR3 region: CAISESGGQNEKLFF. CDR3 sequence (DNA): TGTGCCATCAGTGAGTCGGGAGGGCAGAATGAAAAACTGTTTTTT.

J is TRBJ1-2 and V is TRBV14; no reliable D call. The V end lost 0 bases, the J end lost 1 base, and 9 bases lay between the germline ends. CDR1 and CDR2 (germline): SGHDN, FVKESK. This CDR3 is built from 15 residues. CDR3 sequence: CASSQEGLFNYGYTF. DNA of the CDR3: TGTGCCAGCAGCCAAGAGGGTTTATTTAACTATGGCTACACCTTC. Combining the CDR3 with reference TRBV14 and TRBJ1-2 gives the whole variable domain EAGVTQFPSHSVIEKGQTVTLRCDPISGHDNLYWYRRVMGKEIKFLLHFVKESKQDESGMPNNRFLAERTGGTYSTLKVQPAELEDSGVYFCASSQEGLFNYGYTFGSGTRLTVV.

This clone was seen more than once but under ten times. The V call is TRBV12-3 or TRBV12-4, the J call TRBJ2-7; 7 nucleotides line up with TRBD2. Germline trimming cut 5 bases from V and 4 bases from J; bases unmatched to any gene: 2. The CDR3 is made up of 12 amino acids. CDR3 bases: TGTGCCAGCAGTAGCGGGATTTACGAGCAGTACTTC. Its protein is CASSSGIYEQYF.

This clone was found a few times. The DNA for the CDR3 is TGTGCCAGCAGCCGAGGTGGGGGAAATCAGCCCCAGCATTTT. Translating it yields CASSRGGGNQPQHF. This chain uses TRBV5-5 with TRBJ1-5, with D possibly being TRBD1 (5 bases). This CDR3 spans 14 amino acids. Deletions cut 4 bases from V and 4 bases from J, with 12 bases between. The V gene's germline CDR1 is SGHKS and CDR2 YYEKEE (reference sequence).

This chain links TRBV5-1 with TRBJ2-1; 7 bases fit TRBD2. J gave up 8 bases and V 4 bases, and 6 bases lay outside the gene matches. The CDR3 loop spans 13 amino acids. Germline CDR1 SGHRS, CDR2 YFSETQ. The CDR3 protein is CASSPGTNHEQFF. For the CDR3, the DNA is TGCGCCAGCAGCCCTGGGACTAACCATGAGCAGTTCTTC.

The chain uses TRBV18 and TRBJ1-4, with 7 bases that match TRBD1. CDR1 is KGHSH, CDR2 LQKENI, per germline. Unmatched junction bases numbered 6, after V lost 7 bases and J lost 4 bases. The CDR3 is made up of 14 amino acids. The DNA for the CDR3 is TGTGCCAGCTGGCCGGGACAGAGTAATGAAAAACTGTTTTTT. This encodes CASWPGQSNEKLFF. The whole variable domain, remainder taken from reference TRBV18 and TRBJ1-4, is NAGVMQNPRHLVRRRGQEARLRCSPMKGHSHVYWYRQLPEEGLKFMVYLQKENIIDESGMPKERFSAEFPKEGPSILRIQQVVRGDSAAYFCASWPGQSNEKLFFGSGTQLSVL.

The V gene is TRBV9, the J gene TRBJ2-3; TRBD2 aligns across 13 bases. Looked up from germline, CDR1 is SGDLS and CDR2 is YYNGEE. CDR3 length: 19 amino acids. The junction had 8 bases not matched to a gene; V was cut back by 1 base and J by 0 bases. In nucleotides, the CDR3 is TGTGCCAGCAGCGTAACTAGCGGGAGGGGATTCTCTAGCACAGATACGCAGTATTTT. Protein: CASSVTSGRGFSSTDTQYF.

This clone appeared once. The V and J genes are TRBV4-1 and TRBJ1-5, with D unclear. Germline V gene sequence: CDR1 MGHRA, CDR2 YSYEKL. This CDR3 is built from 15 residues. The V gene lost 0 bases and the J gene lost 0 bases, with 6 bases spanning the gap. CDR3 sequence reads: CASSQERLSNQPQHF. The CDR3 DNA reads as TGCGCCAGCAGCCAAGAACGGCTTAGCAATCAGCCCCAGCATTTT.

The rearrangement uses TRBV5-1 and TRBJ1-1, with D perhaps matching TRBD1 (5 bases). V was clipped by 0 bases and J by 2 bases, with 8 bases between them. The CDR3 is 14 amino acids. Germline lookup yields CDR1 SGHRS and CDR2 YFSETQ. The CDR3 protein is CASSLGGDNTEAFF. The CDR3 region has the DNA TGCGCCAGCAGCTTGGGAGGGGATAACACTGAAGCTTTCTTT. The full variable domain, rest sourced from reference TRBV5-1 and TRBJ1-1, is KAGVTQTPRYLIKTRGQQVTLSCSPISGHRSVSWYQQTPGQGLQFLFEYFSETQRNKGNFPGRFSGRQFSNSRSEMNVSTLELGDSALYLCASSLGGDNTEAFFGQGTRLTVV.

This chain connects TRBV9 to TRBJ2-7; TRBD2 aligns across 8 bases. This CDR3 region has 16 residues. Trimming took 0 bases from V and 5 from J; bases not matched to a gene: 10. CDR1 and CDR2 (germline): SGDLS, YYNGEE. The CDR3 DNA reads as TGTGCCAGCAGCGTAGGTCCTCCGGGAGGGCCAAACGAGCAGTACTTC. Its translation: CASSVGPPGGPNEQYF. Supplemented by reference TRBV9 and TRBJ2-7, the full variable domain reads DSGVTQTPKHLITATGQRVTLRCSPRSGDLSVYWYQQSLDQGLQFLIQYYNGEERAKGNILERFSAQQFPDLHSELNLSSLELGDSALYFCASSVGPPGGPNEQYFGPGTRLTVT.

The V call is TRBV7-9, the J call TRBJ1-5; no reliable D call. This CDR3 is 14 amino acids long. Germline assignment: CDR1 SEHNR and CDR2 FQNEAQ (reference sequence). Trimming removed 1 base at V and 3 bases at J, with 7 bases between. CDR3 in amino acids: CASSLDGYNQPQHF. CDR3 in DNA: TGTGCCAGCAGCTTAGACGGGTACAATCAGCCCCAGCATTTT.